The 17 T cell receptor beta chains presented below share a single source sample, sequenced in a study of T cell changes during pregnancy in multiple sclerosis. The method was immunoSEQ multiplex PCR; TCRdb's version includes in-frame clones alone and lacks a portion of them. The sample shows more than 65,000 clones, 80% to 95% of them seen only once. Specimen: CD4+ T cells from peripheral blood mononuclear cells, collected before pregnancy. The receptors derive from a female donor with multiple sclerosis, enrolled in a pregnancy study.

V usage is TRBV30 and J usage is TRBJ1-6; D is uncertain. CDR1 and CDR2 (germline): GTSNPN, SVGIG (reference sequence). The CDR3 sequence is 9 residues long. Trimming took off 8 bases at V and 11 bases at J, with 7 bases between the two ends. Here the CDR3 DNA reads TGTGCCCATGGCCCACCCCTCCACTTT. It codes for CAHGPPLHF.

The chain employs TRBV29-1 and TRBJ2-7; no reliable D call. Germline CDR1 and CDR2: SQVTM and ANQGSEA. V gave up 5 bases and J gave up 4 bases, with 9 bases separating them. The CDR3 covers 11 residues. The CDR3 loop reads CSVYTAYEQYF. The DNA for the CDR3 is TGCAGCGTTTACACAGCTTACGAGCAGTACTTC.

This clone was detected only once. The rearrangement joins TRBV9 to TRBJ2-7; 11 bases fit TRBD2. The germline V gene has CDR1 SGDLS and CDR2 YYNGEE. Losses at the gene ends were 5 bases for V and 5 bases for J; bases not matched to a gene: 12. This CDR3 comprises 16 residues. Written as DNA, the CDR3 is TGTGCCAGCAGTGCGACGTTTTCTAGCGGGAGGCACGAGCAGTACTTC. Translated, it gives CASSATFSSGRHEQYF.

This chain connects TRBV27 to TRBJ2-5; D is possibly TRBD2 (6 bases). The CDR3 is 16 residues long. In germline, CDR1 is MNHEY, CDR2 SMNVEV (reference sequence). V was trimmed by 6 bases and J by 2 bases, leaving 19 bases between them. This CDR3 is CASRPRLGGGQETQYF. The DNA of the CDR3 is TGTGCCAGCAGACCTCGGCTGGGAGGAGGGCAAGAGACCCAGTACTTC.

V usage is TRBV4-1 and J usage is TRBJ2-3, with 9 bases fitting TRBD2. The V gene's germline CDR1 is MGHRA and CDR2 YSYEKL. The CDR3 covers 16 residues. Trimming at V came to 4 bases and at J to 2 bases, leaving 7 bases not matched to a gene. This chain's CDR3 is CASSPGLARITDTQYF. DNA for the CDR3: TGCGCCAGCAGCCCTGGACTAGCGAGAATCACAGATACGCAGTATTTT.

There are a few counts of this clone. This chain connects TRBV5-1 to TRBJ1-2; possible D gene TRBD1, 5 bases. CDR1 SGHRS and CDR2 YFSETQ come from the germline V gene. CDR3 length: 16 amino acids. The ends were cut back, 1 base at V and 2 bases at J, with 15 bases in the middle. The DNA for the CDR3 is TGCGCCAGCAGCTTGCAAATGGAAAACAGGAACTATGGCTACACCTTC. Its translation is CASSLQMENRNYGYTF.

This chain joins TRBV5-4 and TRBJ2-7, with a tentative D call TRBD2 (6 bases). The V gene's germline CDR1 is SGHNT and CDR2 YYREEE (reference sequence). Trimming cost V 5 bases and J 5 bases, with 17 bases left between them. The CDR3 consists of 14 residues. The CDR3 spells CASSPPTSSNEQYF. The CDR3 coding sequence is TGTGCCAGCAGTCCCCCCACTAGCAGCAACGAGCAGTACTTC.

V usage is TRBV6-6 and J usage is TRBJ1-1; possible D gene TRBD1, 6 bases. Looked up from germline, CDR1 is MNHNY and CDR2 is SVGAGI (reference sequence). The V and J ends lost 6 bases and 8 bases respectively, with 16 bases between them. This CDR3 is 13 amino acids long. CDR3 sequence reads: CASRWDTSKEAFF. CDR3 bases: TGTGCCAGCAGATGGGACACCTCTAAGGAAGCTTTCTTT.

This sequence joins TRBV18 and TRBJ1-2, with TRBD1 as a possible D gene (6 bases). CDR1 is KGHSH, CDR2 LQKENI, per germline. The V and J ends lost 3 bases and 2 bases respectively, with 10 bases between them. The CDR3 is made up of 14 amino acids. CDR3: CASSPWDINYGYTF. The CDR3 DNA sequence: TGTGCCAGCTCACCCTGGGACATAAACTATGGCTACACCTTC.

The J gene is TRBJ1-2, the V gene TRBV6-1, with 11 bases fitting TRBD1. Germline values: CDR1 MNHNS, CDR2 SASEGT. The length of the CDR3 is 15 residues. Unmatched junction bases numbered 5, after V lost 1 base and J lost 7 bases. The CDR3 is CASSEEGQGESGYTF. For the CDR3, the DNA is TGTGCCAGCAGTGAAGAGGGACAGGGGGAAAGTGGCTACACCTTC.

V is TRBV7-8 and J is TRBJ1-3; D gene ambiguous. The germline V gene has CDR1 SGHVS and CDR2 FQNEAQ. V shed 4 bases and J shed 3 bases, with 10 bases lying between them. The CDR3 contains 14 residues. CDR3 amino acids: CASSYSIIGNTIYF. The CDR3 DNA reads TGTGCCAGCAGCTACAGCATAATTGGAAACACCATATATTTT.

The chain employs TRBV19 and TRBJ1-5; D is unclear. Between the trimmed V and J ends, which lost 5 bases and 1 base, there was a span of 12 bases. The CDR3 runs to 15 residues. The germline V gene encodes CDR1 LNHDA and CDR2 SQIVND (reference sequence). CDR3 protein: CASSQNSGSNQPQHF. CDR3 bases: TGTGCCAGTAGTCAGAACTCGGGGAGCAATCAGCCCCAGCATTTT.

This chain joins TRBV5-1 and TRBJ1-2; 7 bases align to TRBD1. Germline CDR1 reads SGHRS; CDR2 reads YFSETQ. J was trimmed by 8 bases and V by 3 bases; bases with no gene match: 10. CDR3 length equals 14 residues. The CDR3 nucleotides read TGCGCCAGCAGCTGGAGGGGACAGAAGGAAGGCTACACCTTC. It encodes CASSWRGQKEGYTF.

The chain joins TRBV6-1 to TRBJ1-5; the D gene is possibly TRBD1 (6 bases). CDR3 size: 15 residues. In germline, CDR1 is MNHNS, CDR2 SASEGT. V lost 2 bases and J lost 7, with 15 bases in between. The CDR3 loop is CASSEPGPGEQPQHF. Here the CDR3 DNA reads TGTGCCAGCAGTGAACCGGGGCCAGGGGAACAGCCCCAGCATTTT.

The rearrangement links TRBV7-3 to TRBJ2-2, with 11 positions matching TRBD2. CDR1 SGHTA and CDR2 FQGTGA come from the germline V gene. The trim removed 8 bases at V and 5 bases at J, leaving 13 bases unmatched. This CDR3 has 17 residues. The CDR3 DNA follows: TGTGCCAGCGCAGGCCGCCCGGTAGCGGGGGGGACCGGGGAGCTGTTTTTT. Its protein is CASAGRPVAGGTGELFF.

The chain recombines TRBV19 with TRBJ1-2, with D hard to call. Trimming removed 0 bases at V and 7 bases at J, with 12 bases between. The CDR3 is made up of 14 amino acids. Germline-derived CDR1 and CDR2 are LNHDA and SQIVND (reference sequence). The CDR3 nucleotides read TGTGCCAGTAGTATAGAAGGAGTTCTGCCTGGCTACACCTTC. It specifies CASSIEGVLPGYTF.

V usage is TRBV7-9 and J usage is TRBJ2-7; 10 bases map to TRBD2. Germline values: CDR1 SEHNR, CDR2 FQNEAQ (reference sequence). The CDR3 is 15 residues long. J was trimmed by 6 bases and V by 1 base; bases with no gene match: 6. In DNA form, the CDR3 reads TGTGCCAGCAGCTTAGGGGCTAGCGGGAGAGGCGAGCAGTACTTC. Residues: CASSLGASGRGEQYF.